This TCR beta chain was identified in a study of T-cell memory formation after mild COVID-19. TCRdb recomputed calls from the 5' RACE reads with MiXCR, one row per CDR3 protein. This table has around 150,000 distinct CDR3 sequences, 14% appearing once. Germline V gene lookup returns CDR1 KGHDR and CDR2 SFDVKD. V shed 6 bases, J shed 4 bases, and the junction held 6 bases outside the gene matches. The CDR3 totals 16 residues. The receptor was derived from an adult woman who had mild COVID-19 (a few samples of this study predate the infection). Cell type and time point are not known. Sample: PBMCs or a T cell subset sorted from them (not recorded which). The chain links TRBV24-1 to TRBJ2-2; 11 nucleotides line up with TRBD1. Here the CDR3 reads CATSPWTGGGTGELFF. CDR3 coding DNA: TGTGCCACCAGTCCCTGGACAGGGGGCGGCACCGGGGAGCTGTTTTTT.